This T cell receptor beta chain stems from a study of low-dose radiotherapy and immunotherapy resistance in tumors. The wider study: One day prior to radiation and immunotherapy, intravenous cyclophosphamide at 200 mg/m2 was given, repeated every two weeks.

The time point: after trial treatment. As for treatment: LDRT plus nivolumab, ipilimumab, low-dose cyclophosphamide and aspirin (RACIN trial). Advanced solid tumors lacking tumor-infiltrating lymphocytes were present in eligible patients. In this sample, this clonotype turned up many times. With TRAV- and TRBV-specific primers, first-strand cDNA was made, covering the alpha and beta chains. For amplifying TCRs, the PCR ran for approximately 18 cycles with Phusion, which was used together with a constant-region primer and the adapter on the V primers. Amplifying the isolated mRNA was done by in vitro transcription. TCRdb re-derived calls from the reads in MiXCR, one entry per CDR3 protein. In the table there are about 39,000 distinct CDR3 sequences, about a fifth of which are singletons. CDR1 and CDR2 from the germline V gene are MGHDK and SYGVNS. V lost 2 bases and J 1 base, leaving 11 bases between the germline ends. This CDR3 is built from 15 residues.

This clonotype was sampled from a female donor with ovarian cancer. The chain has TRBV25-1 and TRBJ1-1; perhaps TRBD1 as D (6 bases). The input for sequencing was PBMCs, taken after low-dose radiotherapy plus immunotherapy. The CDR3, as DNA: TGTGCCAGCAGTGAAATACAGGACAGGAACACTGAAGCTTTCTTT. Translating it yields CASSEIQDRNTEAFF.